This T cell receptor (beta chain) was recovered during a study of shared clonotypes between healthy human individuals. Study at large: Donors were a couple of women and a few men aged 18 to 49. Whole-study results and caveats: Apart from blood, nothing was sampled; tissue repertoires likely differ. Only a few donors were included, so the genetic and exposure-history diversity represented was limited.

This table comes from immunoSEQ multiplex PCR, and its TCRdb copy is limited to in-frame clones, with some not included. The top ten hold approximately 1.5% of the sample, which has approximately 980,000 clones, approximately 80% seen once. This clone was counted a single time. Its antigen is unknown. This CDR3 region has 14 residues. CDR1 SGHTA and CDR2 FQGNSA come from the germline V gene. V gave up 4 bases and J gave up 5 bases; unmatched junction bases: 2. The sequence came from a man between 18 and 29 years old in good health. The V call is TRBV7-2, the J call TRBJ2-7; 13 nucleotides line up with TRBD2. The sample taken for sequencing was memory CD4+ T cells sorted from blood. Subset denoted: CD45RA-negative fraction. For the CDR3, the DNA is TGTGCCAGCAGCTCTGGACTAGCGGGGGACGAGCAGTACTTC. Amino acid sequence: CASSSGLAGDEQYF.